The subject of this entry is one T cell receptor (beta chain). This sample was included in a study of blood T cell repertoires in COVID-19. J was trimmed by 4 bases and V by 5 bases; bases with no gene match: 3. The CDR3 consists of 13 residues. Per germline, CDR1 LNHDA and CDR2 SQIVND (reference sequence). Sequencing was performed with immunoSEQ multiplex PCR; in TCRdb, only in-frame clones are kept and a portion is missing. This sample yields fewer than 350,000 clones, of which 90% are seen a single time; approximately 6.8% belongs to the top ten. The clonotype was recovered from a woman in her twenties or thirties with COVID-19, enrolled during active disease. The V call is TRBV19, the J call TRBJ1-1; 8 positions agree with TRBD1. Specimen: peripheral blood. The CDR3 DNA is TGTGCCAGTAGTGTGGACAGGGCCACTGAAGCTTTCTTT. It specifies CASSVDRATEAFF.